A single sample gave rise to the 14 T cell receptor beta chains below, sequenced in a study of cytomegalovirus exposure and HLA in healthy donors. PCR was performed using 60 Vbeta and 13 Jbeta primers. This table comes from immunoSEQ multiplex PCR, and its TCRdb copy is limited to in-frame clones, with some not included. The sample yields fewer than 150,000 clones, around 73% seen once. The sequenced material came from PBMCs. These receptor sequences come from a human donor in good health.

The chain employs TRBV2 and TRBJ2-1, with D perhaps TRBD2 (5 bases). This CDR3 comprises 15 residues. The germline V gene encodes CDR1 SNHLY and CDR2 FYNNEI. Deletions cut 6 bases from V and 3 bases from J, with 15 bases between. The CDR3 loop reads CASSRGNQRYNEQFF. The DNA of the CDR3 is TGTGCCAGCAGCCGGGGAAACCAGCGCTACAATGAGCAGTTCTTC.

The V and J genes are TRBV10-1 and TRBJ1-1, with 7 bases lining up with TRBD1. The CDR3 consists of 16 residues. J gave up 0 bases and V 6 bases, and 10 bases lay outside the gene matches. Germline V lookup: CDR1 WNHNN, CDR2 SYGVQD (reference sequence). CDR3 amino acids: CASSPRKQGMNTEAFF. The CDR3, as DNA: TGCGCCAGCAGCCCGAGAAAACAGGGGATGAACACTGAAGCTTTCTTT.

The rearrangement uses TRBV28 and TRBJ2-5; 9 nucleotides agree with TRBD1. V dropped 3 bases and J dropped 2; count of bases not matched to a gene: 7. Germline V lookup: CDR1 MDHEN, CDR2 SYDVKM. The CDR3 is made up of 16 amino acids. The CDR3 here is CASSFEGQGGQETQYF. The CDR3 DNA reads TGTGCCAGCAGTTTTGAGGGACAGGGAGGACAAGAGACCCAGTACTTC.

The V call is TRBV5-6, the J call TRBJ2-2; 10 bases align to TRBD2. The CDR3 runs 17 residues. The J segment lost 2 bases and the V segment lost 4 bases, leaving 8 bases of the junction unmatched. Germline V gives CDR1 SGHDT, CDR2 YYEEEE. CDR3 sequence reads: CASSPGLAEINTGELFF. The CDR3 region has the DNA TGTGCCAGCAGCCCAGGACTAGCGGAAATTAACACCGGGGAGCTGTTTTTT. Based on the CDR3 plus reference TRBV5-6 and TRBJ2-2, the full variable domain is DAGVTQSPTHLIKTRGQQVTLRCSPKSGHDTVSWYQQALGQGPQFIFQYYEEEERQRGNFPDRFSGHQFPNYSSELNVNALLLGDSALYLCASSPGLAEINTGELFFGEGSRLTVL.

The chain carries TRBV5-1 and TRBJ2-7; 7 bases match TRBD2. The CDR3 length is 13 residues. Trimming at V came to 4 bases and at J to 2 bases, leaving 3 bases not matched to a gene. Per germline, CDR1 SGHRS and CDR2 YFSETQ. This CDR3 is CASSGGEAYEQYF. The CDR3 DNA is TGCGCCAGCAGCGGGGGGGAAGCCTACGAGCAGTACTTC.

The J gene is TRBJ2-3, the V gene TRBV7-9; 8 positions agree with TRBD1. Germline V gene data show CDR1 as SEHNR and CDR2 as FQNEAQ (reference sequence). This CDR3 is 14 amino acids long. V gave up 4 bases and J gave up 4 bases; unmatched junction bases: 4. In nucleotides, the CDR3 is TGTGCCAGCAGCTCCAGGGGGCTCTCAGATACGCAGTATTTT. It translates to CASSSRGLSDTQYF.

This clone was found a few times. This sequence joins TRBV6-1 and TRBJ2-2; tentatively, D is TRBD1 (5 bases). This CDR3 is built from 13 residues. Trimming pared 7 bases from V and 5 bases from J, leaving 11 bases between. CDR1 and CDR2 (germline): MNHNS, SASEGT. In DNA form, the CDR3 reads TGTGCCAGCATCCAGGGATTAACCGGGGAGCTGTTTTTT. Protein product: CASIQGLTGELFF.

The chain uses TRBV9 and TRBJ2-3; 7 bases map to TRBD2. V was clipped by 5 bases and J by 5 bases; unmatched bases: 11. CDR3 length: 15 residues. Germline CDR1 is SGDLS and CDR2 is YYNGEE. CDR3 sequence reads: CASSQREGTVDTQYF. CDR3 DNA sequence: TGTGCCAGCAGTCAGAGGGAGGGGACCGTAGATACGCAGTATTTT.

V and J are TRBV7-8 and TRBJ2-1; possibly TRBD1 for D (6 bases). Trimming removed 5 bases from V and 4 bases from J, with 12 bases in between. The CDR3 is made up of 14 amino acids. Germline assignment: CDR1 SGHVS and CDR2 FQNEAQ. CDR3 bases: TGTGCCAGCAGCAAATCAGACAGGTACAATGAGCAGTTCTTC. As protein: CASSKSDRYNEQFF. Full variable domain (remainder filled in from reference TRBV7-8 and TRBJ2-1): GAGVSQSPRYKVAKRGQDVALRCDPISGHVSLFWYQQALGQGPEFLTYFQNEAQLDKSGLPSDRFFAERPEGSVSTLKIQRTQQEDSAVYLCASSKSDRYNEQFFGPGTRLTVL.

The V gene is TRBV14, the J gene TRBJ2-3, with D possibly TRBD2 on 7 matching bases. Between the trimmed V and J ends, which lost 1 base and 4 bases, there was a span of 15 bases. This CDR3 comprises 16 residues. Germline CDR1 and CDR2: SGHDN and FVKESK. The CDR3 loop reads CASSQATGRGPDTQYF. DNA of the CDR3: TGTGCCAGCAGCCAAGCCACAGGGAGGGGACCAGATACGCAGTATTTT.

The rearrangement uses TRBV4-1 and TRBJ2-1; 7 positions match TRBD1. The CDR3 totals 16 residues. Germline trimming cut 3 bases from V and 0 bases from J; bases unmatched to any gene: 5. Per the germline V gene, CDR1 is MGHRA and CDR2 is YSYEKL. In DNA, the CDR3 is TGCGCCAGCAGCCAGCCGGGACAGAGCTCCTACAATGAGCAGTTCTTC. Protein product: CASSQPGQSSYNEQFF.

In this sample, this clone turned up a few times. This chain joins TRBV5-1 and TRBJ2-1; possibly TRBD2 for D (5 bases). The CDR3 runs 15 residues. The germline V gene encodes CDR1 SGHRS and CDR2 YFSETQ. The V end was cut by 4 bases, the J end by 3 bases, with 14 bases between. This CDR3 reads CASSQGGISYNEQFF. As DNA, the CDR3 is TGCGCCAGCAGCCAAGGAGGAATAAGCTACAATGAGCAGTTCTTC.

The chain recombines TRBV5-1 with TRBJ2-3, with D uncertain. Between the trimmed V and J ends, which lost 2 bases and 5 bases, there was a span of 3 bases. In germline, CDR1 is SGHRS, CDR2 YFSETQ. This CDR3 is 11 amino acids long. The CDR3 is CASSFRDTQYF. The CDR3 region has the DNA TGCGCCAGCAGCTTTAGAGATACGCAGTATTTT.

The chain employs TRBV5-1 and TRBJ2-7; maybe TRBD2 (6 bases). CDR1 and CDR2 (germline): SGHRS, YFSETQ. Trimming removed 2 bases from V and 1 base from J, with 16 bases in between. The CDR3 runs 16 residues. The CDR3: CASSLSPGTVSYEQYF. The CDR3 coding sequence is TGCGCCAGCAGCTTATCCCCCGGGACTGTATCCTACGAGCAGTACTTC.